The 32 T cell receptor beta chains in this list originate from one sample, sequenced in a study of T cell responses to AZD1222 COVID-19 vaccine. Using immunoSEQ multiplex PCR, the repertoire was profiled, and TCRdb retains in-frame clones only, with some absent. The table has approximately 130,000 clones, approximately 91% seen once. The starting material was peripheral blood, obtained 28 days after the second AZD1222 dose. Receptor source: an adult who received the AZD1222 COVID-19 vaccine.

V usage is TRBV14 and J usage is TRBJ2-2, with D unclear. The CDR3 length is 13 residues. V was cut by 3 bases and J by 8 bases, with 10 bases left in between. The germline gives CDR1 SGHDN, CDR2 FVKESK. For the CDR3, the DNA is TGTGCCAGCAGCCAGACTTCTATGGGGGAGCTGTTTTTT. This codes for CASSQTSMGELFF. The complete variable domain, with remaining parts taken from reference TRBV14 and TRBJ2-2, reads EAGVTQFPSHSVIEKGQTVTLRCDPISGHDNLYWYRRVMGKEIKFLLHFVKESKQDESGMPNNRFLAERTGGTYSTLKVQPAELEDSGVYFCASSQTSMGELFFGEGSRLTVL.

The chain links TRBV4-2 to TRBJ2-5; D is possibly TRBD2 (7 bases). V lost 0 bases and J lost 7, with 18 bases in between. Germline lookup yields CDR1 LGHNA and CDR2 YNFKEQ. The CDR3 contains 16 residues. The CDR3 DNA reads TGTGCCAGCAGCCAAGATGGAGGGGGGGCATTTGGGACCCAGTACTTC. This gives the protein CASSQDGGGAFGTQYF.

This clone was seen many times. The V call is TRBV6-4, the J call TRBJ2-3; 13 positions match TRBD2. CDR1 is MRHNA and CDR2 is SNTAGT in the germline V gene. This CDR3 spans 15 amino acids. Trimming took 5 bases from V and 2 from J; bases not matched to a gene: 1. For the CDR3, the DNA is TGTGCCAGCAGTACTAGCGGGGGGGCCACAGATACGCAGTATTTT. This sequence encodes CASSTSGGATDTQYF.

The V gene is TRBV7-2, the J gene TRBJ2-7; 10 bases are shared with TRBD1. The CDR3 contains 16 residues. V trimming: 1 base; J trimming: 3 bases; junction bases outside the gene matches: 6. Looked up from germline, CDR1 is SGHTA and CDR2 is FQGNSA. The CDR3 DNA follows: TGTGCCAGCAGCTTAGGTGGGACAGGGGATTACTACGAGCAGTACTTC. Translating gives CASSLGGTGDYYEQYF.

The chain links TRBV4-2 to TRBJ2-7; unclear D gene. The germline gives CDR1 LGHNA, CDR2 YNFKEQ. This CDR3 has 15 amino acids. Deletions cut 1 base from V and 4 bases from J, with 14 bases between. CDR3 DNA sequence: TGTGCCAGCAGCCAAGTAAGTGGCAGCCCATACGAGCAGTACTTC. It codes for CASSQVSGSPYEQYF.

The chain employs TRBV12-3 or TRBV12-4 and TRBJ2-1; the D gene is possibly TRBD1 (6 bases). V was clipped by 6 bases and J by 8 bases, with 11 bases between them. The CDR3 runs 12 residues. The DNA of the CDR3 is TGTGCCAGCAGACCTGAGGGGGATGAGCAGTTCTTC. Amino acids: CASRPEGDEQFF.

The chain has TRBV5-4 and TRBJ2-3, with 8 bases matching TRBD2. The CDR3 spans 17 residues. Per germline, CDR1 SGHNT and CDR2 YYREEE (reference sequence). The trim removed 3 bases at V and 2 bases at J, leaving 11 bases unmatched. CDR3 DNA: TGTGCCAGCAGCTCGCCCGTCGGGGGGGTTAACACAGATACGCAGTATTTT. Translated: CASSSPVGGVNTDTQYF.

This chain links TRBV6-2 or TRBV6-3 with TRBJ1-6; D is undetermined. V was cut by 5 bases and J by 7 bases, with 15 bases left in between. The CDR3 spans 15 residues. Germline lookup yields CDR1 MNHEY and CDR2 SVGEGT. The CDR3 bases are TGTGCCAGCAGTGCCCTCGGAGCGCCCAATTCACCCCTCCACTTT. This sequence encodes CASSALGAPNSPLHF.

This clone was counted a single time. The V and J genes are TRBV29-1 and TRBJ2-1, with D hard to call. The CDR3 runs to 11 residues. Germline CDR1 SQVTM, CDR2 ANQGSEA. V was clipped by 5 bases and J by 6 bases, with 8 bases between them. The CDR3 DNA reads TGCAGCGTTAGCGACTTCAATGAGCAGTTCTTC. Its translation: CSVSDFNEQFF.

This chain joins TRBV19 and TRBJ2-6; no clear D gene. Germline V CDR1 and CDR2: LNHDA, SQIVND (reference sequence). V lost 6 bases to trimming and J lost 2 bases, with 11 bases between them. CDR3 length: 15 residues. The DNA for the CDR3 is TGTGCCAGTAGCCAGGACCGAGCTGGGGCCAACGTCCTGACTTTC. It encodes CASSQDRAGANVLTF.

The V call is TRBV27, the J call TRBJ2-6; no firm D call. The ends were cut back, 4 bases at V and 0 bases at J, with 16 bases in the middle. The CDR3 totals 18 residues. From germline, CDR1 is MNHEY and CDR2 SMNVEV (reference sequence). CDR3 residues: CASSSSHSISSGANVLTF. For the CDR3, the DNA is TGTGCCAGCAGTTCCTCACACTCCATCAGCTCTGGGGCCAACGTCCTGACTTTC.

This chain links TRBV6-5 with TRBJ1-3; no reliable D call. The germline V gene has CDR1 MNHEY and CDR2 SVGAGI. The CDR3 is 14 amino acids. V was cut by 6 bases and J by 0 bases, with 9 bases left in between. CDR3 sequence reads: CASSPEYSGNTIYF. The CDR3, as DNA: TGTGCCAGCAGCCCAGAGTACTCTGGAAACACCATATATTTT.

This clone has a single count. This rearrangement joins TRBV7-2 to TRBJ2-1; TRBD2 agrees at 8 bases. The V gene end was trimmed by 5 bases and the J gene end by 10 bases; junction bases not matched to a gene: 4. The CDR3 is 12 amino acids. The germline gives CDR1 SGHTA, CDR2 FQGNSA. This chain's CDR3 is CASSPAGDEQFF. DNA for the CDR3: TGTGCCAGCAGCCCAGCGGGGGACGAGCAGTTCTTC.

The rearrangement uses TRBV6-2 or TRBV6-3 and TRBJ1-1; TRBD1 is a possible D gene (5 bases). Germline V CDR1 and CDR2: MNHEY, SVGEGT. Trimming removed 6 bases from V and 0 bases from J, with 14 bases in between. This CDR3 contains 15 residues. CDR3 region: CASSPGGAMNTEAFF. Here the CDR3 DNA reads TGTGCCAGCAGCCCCGGGGGAGCTATGAACACTGAAGCTTTCTTT.

The J gene is TRBJ1-4, the V gene TRBV18; D not resolved. The CDR3 is made up of 15 amino acids. The ends were cut back, 3 bases at V and 2 bases at J, with 10 bases in the middle. Germline V gives CDR1 KGHSH, CDR2 LQKENI. DNA of the CDR3: TGTGCCAGCTCACCGTTTCAGGCGACTAATGAAAAACTGTTTTTT. It specifies CASSPFQATNEKLFF.

This clone was picked up a small number of times. V gene TRBV7-6 combines with J gene TRBJ1-5, with D perhaps matching TRBD1 (5 bases). With 1 base removed from V and 0 bases from J, the gap between germline ends came to 16 bases. The germline CDR1 and CDR2 sequences are SGHVS and FNYEAQ. CDR3 length equals 18 residues. This CDR3 reads CASSLDPGTRNSNQPQHF. CDR3 in DNA: TGTGCCAGCAGCTTAGACCCTGGGACGAGAAATAGCAATCAGCCCCAGCATTTT.

This chain links TRBV5-1 with TRBJ1-2, with TRBD1 matching 11 bases. CDR1 and CDR2 from the germline V gene are SGHRS and YFSETQ. After removal of 5 bases from V and 6 bases from J, the junction contained 3 bases not matched to a gene. The CDR3 has 13 amino acids. This CDR3 reads CASRGTGGDGYTF. The CDR3 DNA follows: TGCGCCAGCAGGGGGACAGGGGGAGATGGCTACACCTTC.

This chain's CDR3 is CASSRTGDSNQPQHF. The CDR3 DNA is TGTGCCAGCAGCAGGACAGGGGATAGCAATCAGCCCCAGCATTTT. The gene calls are TRBV7-9 and TRBJ1-5; 9 bases align to TRBD1. The CDR3 length is 15 residues. V was clipped by 5 bases and J by 0 bases; unmatched bases: 2. The germline V gene has CDR1 SEHNR and CDR2 FQNEAQ (reference sequence).

V gene TRBV20-1 combines with J gene TRBJ2-2; D is unclear. Germline values: CDR1 DFQATT, CDR2 SNEGSKA (reference sequence). The CDR3 is 11 amino acids. Between the trimmed V and J ends, which lost 3 bases and 7 bases, there was a span of 6 bases. CDR3 nucleotides: TGCAGTGCTAGTCGGGTCGGGGAGCTGTTTTTT. Translating gives CSASRVGELFF.

This chain connects TRBV27 to TRBJ1-1, with D hard to call. This CDR3 comprises 13 residues. V was pared by 6 bases and J by 1 base, with 9 bases between. Germline V gene data show CDR1 as MNHEY and CDR2 as SMNVEV (reference sequence). CDR3 bases: TGTGCCAGCAGGGGGTTCGGGAACACTGAAGCTTTCTTT. This gives the protein CASRGFGNTEAFF.

This chain uses TRBV19 with TRBJ2-5; the D gene is possibly TRBD2 (6 bases). This CDR3 is 15 amino acids long. The germline V gene has CDR1 LNHDA and CDR2 SQIVND (reference sequence). V lost 5 bases and J 5 bases, leaving 18 bases between the germline ends. CDR3 nucleotides: TGTGCCAGTAGTTTACCGGGGCCAGGGAGGGAGACCCAGTACTTC. It specifies CASSLPGPGRETQYF.

This rearrangement joins TRBV10-1 to TRBJ2-5, with no clear D. The germline gives CDR1 WNHNN, CDR2 SYGVQD (reference sequence). V lost 8 bases to trimming and J lost 2 bases, with 9 bases between them. The CDR3 sequence is 12 residues long. The CDR3 loop reads CASRKEQETQYF. The CDR3, as DNA: TGCGCCAGCCGGAAAGAACAAGAGACCCAGTACTTC.

V gene TRBV5-1 combines with J gene TRBJ1-5, with no clear D. CDR3 size: 13 residues. Looked up from germline, CDR1 is SGHRS and CDR2 is YFSETQ. The germline V and J ends were trimmed by 0 bases and 5 bases, with 6 bases remaining between them. Written as DNA, the CDR3 is TGCGCCAGCAGCTTGGGGCCGGATCAGCCCCAGCATTTT. Translating it yields CASSLGPDQPQHF.

This chain links TRBV7-2 with TRBJ2-1, with 10 bases matching TRBD2. V dropped 0 bases and J dropped 0; count of bases not matched to a gene: 11. The length of the CDR3 is 20 residues. The germline V gene has CDR1 SGHTA and CDR2 FQGNSA. The CDR3 loop is CASSLARKTSGIGSYNEQFF. Written as DNA, the CDR3 is TGTGCCAGCAGCTTAGCGCGGAAAACTAGCGGGATTGGCTCCTACAATGAGCAGTTCTTC.

The rearrangement joins TRBV11-3 to TRBJ1-1; D ambiguous. Germline-derived CDR1 and CDR2 are SGHNT and YENEEA. V was shortened by 1 base and J by 3 bases, with 12 bases between the two germline ends. This CDR3 has 15 amino acids. The CDR3 nucleotides are TGTGCCAGCAGCTTAGGTAACTTCCAGGACACTGAAGCTTTCTTT. Its translation: CASSLGNFQDTEAFF. The full variable domain, with the rest looked up from reference TRBV11-3 and TRBJ1-1, is EAGVVQSPRYKIIEKKQPVAFWCNPISGHNTLYWYLQNLGQGPELLIRYENEEAVDDSQLPKDRFSAERLKGVDSTLKIQPAELGDSAVYLCASSLGNFQDTEAFFGQGTRLTVV.

This clone was detected only once. V is TRBV11-3 and J is TRBJ2-5; tentatively, D is TRBD2 (5 bases). CDR1 and CDR2 (germline): SGHNT, YENEEA. The germline V and J ends were trimmed by 2 bases and 2 bases, with 9 bases remaining between them. The CDR3 runs to 14 residues. The CDR3, as DNA: TGTGCCAGCAGCTTATCCCCGGGACAAGAGACCCAGTACTTC. It yields the protein CASSLSPGQETQYF. Variable domain in full (rest from reference TRBV11-3 and TRBJ2-5): EAGVVQSPRYKIIEKKQPVAFWCNPISGHNTLYWYLQNLGQGPELLIRYENEEAVDDSQLPKDRFSAERLKGVDSTLKIQPAELGDSAVYLCASSLSPGQETQYFGPGTRLLVL.

The V call is TRBV5-1, the J call TRBJ2-1; 7 bases agree with TRBD1. The CDR3 has 15 amino acids. The germline gives CDR1 SGHRS, CDR2 YFSETQ. V was pared by 4 bases and J by 2 bases, with 6 bases of the junction left unmatched. In DNA, the CDR3 is TGCGCCAGCAGCCTACCACAGGGGACCTACAATGAGCAGTTCTTC. Translating gives CASSLPQGTYNEQFF. Full variable domain (remainder filled in from reference TRBV5-1 and TRBJ2-1): KAGVTQTPRYLIKTRGQQVTLSCSPISGHRSVSWYQQTPGQGLQFLFEYFSETQRNKGNFPGRFSGRQFSNSRSEMNVSTLELGDSALYLCASSLPQGTYNEQFFGPGTRLTVL.

The chain recombines TRBV29-1 with TRBJ1-2, with 7 bases that match TRBD1. The CDR3 extends over 15 amino acids. J was trimmed by 4 bases and V by 4 bases; bases with no gene match: 12. From germline, CDR1 is SQVTM and CDR2 ANQGSEA. For the CDR3, the DNA is TGCAGCGTTGCCCATATTACAGGGGTGGCCTATGGCTACACCTTC. This encodes CSVAHITGVAYGYTF.

The chain couples TRBV5-1 to TRBJ2-5; 8 bases align to TRBD1. Germline trimming cut 8 bases from V and 1 base from J; bases unmatched to any gene: 4. CDR1 and CDR2 from the germline V gene are SGHRS and YFSETQ. The CDR3 totals 13 residues. The CDR3: CASRDRSQETQYF. CDR3 nucleotides: TGCGCCAGTAGGGACAGGAGCCAAGAGACCCAGTACTTC.

The chain links TRBV5-1 to TRBJ1-3; tentative D call: TRBD1 (5 bases). CDR3 length equals 15 residues. Per germline, CDR1 SGHRS and CDR2 YFSETQ. Trimming removed 5 bases at V and 8 bases at J, with 20 bases between. The CDR3 loop reads CASRRVAGPADTIYF. DNA of the CDR3: TGCGCCAGCAGGCGGGTCGCGGGGCCCGCGGACACCATATATTTT.

The CDR3 DNA follows: TGCGCCAGCACTCTGATACCCGGTGGGGACATCTCTGGAAACACCATATATTTT. Translation: CASTLIPGGDISGNTIYF. The chain is built from TRBV5-1 and TRBJ1-3, with D maybe TRBD1 (6 bases). CDR3 size: 18 residues. CDR1 and CDR2 (germline): SGHRS, YFSETQ. V was cut by 6 bases and J by 0 bases, with 22 bases left in between.

The chain carries TRBV7-9 and TRBJ2-1, with 7 bases matching TRBD1. The V gene's germline CDR1 is SEHNR and CDR2 FQNEAQ (reference sequence). V lost 1 base and J lost 6; bases outside the gene matches: 0. CDR3 length: 13 amino acids. CDR3 sequence reads: CASSLGQGNEQFF. In DNA, the CDR3 is TGTGCCAGCAGCTTAGGACAGGGCAATGAGCAGTTCTTC.